One sample yielded the 19 T cell receptor beta chains listed below, sequenced in a study of shared clonotypes between healthy human individuals. Clones were sequenced by immunoSEQ multiplex PCR, and TCRdb holds only the in-frame ones, with some missing. This table has over a million clones, approximately 78% appearing once. Specimen: memory CD4+ T cells from PBMCs. This sample's subset: CD45RA-negative fraction. These TCRs come from a man between 18 and 29 years old in good health. Some clones in this sample may be carry-over from other donors' samples.

This clone was picked up a small number of times. The CDR3 DNA reads as TGCGCCAGCAGCCGGGACAGGGGGCTGGGAAACACCATATATTTT. It encodes CASSRDRGLGNTIYF. V is TRBV4-1 and J is TRBJ1-3; 12 nucleotides line up with TRBD1. Germline V gene data show CDR1 as MGHRA and CDR2 as YSYEKL. This CDR3 is built from 15 residues. Trimming took 4 bases from V and 4 from J; bases not matched to a gene: 2.

A single count supports this clone. The chain combines TRBV6-5 with TRBJ2-7, with 9 bases that match TRBD1. J lost 6 bases, V lost 5 bases, and 11 bases had no gene match. Per the germline V gene, CDR1 is MNHEY and CDR2 is SVGAGI. The CDR3 has 15 amino acids. In DNA, the CDR3 is TGTGCCAGCAGTCCATCGGACAGGGGACCCGGCGAGCAGTACTTC. This encodes CASSPSDRGPGEQYF.

CDR3 nucleotide sequence: TGTGCCAGCAGCCAAGATAGGCTAGCGGGAGGGCTTCGGGAGCAGTACTTC. As protein: CASSQDRLAGGLREQYF. The V gene is TRBV4-2, the J gene TRBJ2-7; 12 bases fit TRBD2. The germline V gene encodes CDR1 LGHNA and CDR2 YNFKEQ. V gave up 0 bases and J gave up 7 bases; unmatched junction bases: 10. The CDR3 loop spans 17 amino acids.

The genes are TRBV6-5 and TRBJ1-4; TRBD1 agrees at 10 bases. Germline V gene data show CDR1 as MNHEY and CDR2 as SVGAGI. This CDR3 spans 16 amino acids. V trimming: 2 bases; J trimming: 7 bases; junction bases outside the gene matches: 7. The CDR3 DNA sequence: TGTGCCAGCAGTTACGCCCGGACAGGGGGGGCTGAAAAACTGTTTTTT. Residues: CASSYARTGGAEKLFF.

The chain is built from TRBV11-3 and TRBJ2-5; D is unresolved. Germline V gene lookup returns CDR1 SGHNT and CDR2 YENEEA. The CDR3 runs 12 residues. Trimming cost V 7 bases and J 4 bases, with 10 bases left between them. CDR3 sequence: CASMEVGETQYF. For the CDR3, the DNA is TGTGCCAGCATGGAAGTGGGAGAGACCCAGTACTTC. Full variable domain (rest looked up from reference TRBV11-3 and TRBJ2-5): EAGVVQSPRYKIIEKKQPVAFWCNPISGHNTLYWYLQNLGQGPELLIRYENEEAVDDSQLPKDRFSAERLKGVDSTLKIQPAELGDSAVYLCASMEVGETQYFGPGTRLLVL.

This clone was counted once. The chain joins TRBV6-1 to TRBJ2-7; 8 bases line up with TRBD1. This CDR3 is built from 15 residues. Germline assignment: CDR1 MNHNS and CDR2 SASEGT. The J segment lost 7 bases and the V segment lost 6 bases, leaving 14 bases of the junction unmatched. The CDR3 is CASSAGGTGPGEQYF. The CDR3 DNA follows: TGTGCCAGCAGCGCAGGGGGGACAGGACCGGGGGAGCAGTACTTC.

V gene TRBV11-3 combines with J gene TRBJ2-2; maybe TRBD2 (5 bases). The CDR3 is 16 amino acids. V dropped 5 bases and J dropped 4 bases, with 17 bases sitting between them. CDR1 is SGHNT and CDR2 is YENEEA in the germline V gene. CDR3 region: CASSPLSGKSTGELFF. The CDR3 nucleotides are TGTGCCAGCAGCCCACTCAGCGGCAAGAGCACCGGGGAGCTGTTTTTT.

The chain has TRBV7-6 and TRBJ2-5; 10 nucleotides line up with TRBD2. J lost 0 bases, V lost 4 bases, and 8 bases had no gene match. The CDR3 has 17 residues. CDR1 is SGHVS, CDR2 FNYEAQ, per germline. The CDR3 DNA sequence: TGTGCCAGCAGCTCACACGGGACTAGCGTATACCAAGAGACCCAGTACTTC. It is translated as CASSSHGTSVYQETQYF.

This clone was detected only a few times. The V and J genes are TRBV2 and TRBJ2-5; 9 positions match TRBD1. With 5 bases clipped from V and 4 bases from J, the junction kept 5 bases outside the gene matches. Germline CDR1 is SNHLY and CDR2 is FYNNEI. The CDR3 loop spans 14 amino acids. The CDR3 DNA reads TGTGCCAGCAGTTGGACAGGGGAGATAGAGACCCAGTACTTC. Translation: CASSWTGEIETQYF.

The chain uses TRBV18 and TRBJ2-7; possibly TRBD2 for D (6 bases). In germline, CDR1 is KGHSH, CDR2 LQKENI. The length of the CDR3 is 13 residues. Trimming stripped 4 bases from V and 7 bases from J, with 14 bases between. The CDR3 DNA is TGTGCCAGCTCACTTGGACTAAGGGAGGAGCAGTACTTC. Its protein product is CASSLGLREEQYF.

The chain has TRBV7-2 and TRBJ2-1; a weak D match, TRBD1 (6 bases). Trimming took 5 bases from V and 4 from J, leaving 15 bases between them. Germline CDR1 reads SGHTA; CDR2 reads FQGNSA. CDR3 length equals 15 residues. DNA for the CDR3: TGTGCCAGCAGCGCAGGCAGGGGTCGATACAATGAGCAGTTCTTC. As protein: CASSAGRGRYNEQFF.

CDR3 coding DNA: TGTGCCAGCAGTTTTCGTGGGGCGAACACCGGGGAGCTGTTTTTT. It is translated as CASSFRGANTGELFF. V is TRBV6-5 and J is TRBJ2-2; no firm D call. CDR1 MNHEY and CDR2 SVGAGI come from the germline V gene. Trimming stripped 4 bases from V and 0 bases from J, with 9 bases between. The CDR3 loop spans 15 amino acids.

V gene TRBV5-6 combines with J gene TRBJ1-5; 7 bases are shared with TRBD1. The length of the CDR3 is 15 residues. Germline lookup yields CDR1 SGHDT and CDR2 YYEEEE. The V and J ends lost 0 bases and 4 bases, in that order; junction bases with no gene match: 4. CDR3 bases: TGTGCCAGCAGCTTGGGGGGACAGAGAAATCAGCCCCAGCATTTT. Amino acids: CASSLGGQRNQPQHF. The full variable domain, with the rest looked up from reference TRBV5-6 and TRBJ1-5, is DAGVTQSPTHLIKTRGQQVTLRCSPKSGHDTVSWYQQALGQGPQFIFQYYEEEERQRGNFPDRFSGHQFPNYSSELNVNALLLGDSALYLCASSLGGQRNQPQHFGDGTRLSIL.

This clone was picked up a small number of times. The genes are TRBV19 and TRBJ2-1, with D maybe TRBD1 (6 bases). Trimming removed 5 bases from V and 2 bases from J, with 16 bases in between. The CDR3 has 16 amino acids. The germline gives CDR1 LNHDA, CDR2 SQIVND (reference sequence). Here the CDR3 reads CASSSLGGAAYNEQFF. The CDR3 nucleotides are TGTGCCAGTAGTTCTCTAGGGGGAGCCGCCTACAATGAGCAGTTCTTC.

This chain uses TRBV7-2 with TRBJ2-2, with a weak D call TRBD2 (5 bases). The germline V and J ends were trimmed by 3 bases and 7 bases, with 12 bases remaining between them. Germline CDR1 and CDR2: SGHTA and FQGNSA. CDR3 length: 14 residues. In DNA, the CDR3 is TGTGCCAGCAGCTTCGCTCTTACTAGCGGGGAGCTGTTTTTT. This gives the protein CASSFALTSGELFF.

The rearrangement joins TRBV18 to TRBJ1-1; no reliable D call. This CDR3 is 14 amino acids long. Germline CDR1 is KGHSH and CDR2 is LQKENI. Trimming removed 3 bases from V and 5 bases from J, with 13 bases in between. The CDR3 loop reads CASSPSWGETEAFF. CDR3 nucleotide sequence: TGTGCCAGCTCACCTTCCTGGGGAGAAACTGAAGCTTTCTTT. Based on the CDR3 plus reference TRBV18 and TRBJ1-1, the full variable domain is NAGVMQNPRHLVRRRGQEARLRCSPMKGHSHVYWYRQLPEEGLKFMVYLQKENIIDESGMPKERFSAEFPKEGPSILRIQQVVRGDSAAYFCASSPSWGETEAFFGQGTRLTVV.

This clone has just a few counts. J is TRBJ2-7 and V is TRBV27; possibly TRBD1 or TRBD2 for D (5 bases each). CDR3 length equals 16 residues. V shed 0 bases and J shed 6 bases, with 18 bases lying between them. Looked up from germline, CDR1 is MNHEY and CDR2 is SMNVEV (reference sequence). CDR3 amino acids: CASSLSPGLGTSEQYF. The CDR3 coding sequence is TGTGCCAGCAGTTTATCGCCGGGCCTTGGGACCTCCGAGCAGTACTTC.

The chain uses TRBV11-2 and TRBJ1-6; 11 bases agree with TRBD1. CDR1 SGHAT and CDR2 FQNNGV come from the germline V gene. With 5 bases clipped from V and 7 bases from J, the junction kept 4 bases outside the gene matches. The CDR3 extends over 15 amino acids. CDR3 sequence: CASSADRGRNSPLHF. The CDR3 nucleotides are TGTGCCAGCAGCGCGGACAGGGGGCGGAATTCACCCCTCCACTTT.

This chain links TRBV7-9 with TRBJ2-5; 7 positions agree with TRBD1. J was trimmed by 10 bases and V by 5 bases; bases with no gene match: 16. The CDR3 covers 15 residues. CDR1 and CDR2 from the germline V gene are SEHNR and FQNEAQ (reference sequence). CDR3 sequence (DNA): TGTGCCAGCAGCCAAAGGACAGGCCCGGGTTTCGTCCAGTACTTC. The encoded protein is CASSQRTGPGFVQYF.